This TCR beta chain emerged from a study of T cells in Graves' hyperthyroidism and ophthalmopathy. Study results and caveats: From stable hyperthyroidism, ophthalmopathy was set apart by a 13 V-J model. Among thyroid clonotypes expanded above 0.001, most also appeared in blood. Progression to ophthalmopathy was predicted a median of roughly seven months early.

Ophthalmopathy patients all had a Clinical Activity Score of at least 3, a NOSPECS grade of at least 4 and disease under 3 months old. Trimming shortened V by 9 bases and J by 6 bases, and 12 bases separated the two germline ends. Germline V CDR1 and CDR2: SNHLY, FYNNEI. The CDR3 runs 12 residues. This clonotype was recorded many times. Its antigen is undetermined. RNA transcripts yielded amplified TCR beta CDR3 regions. The TCR CDR3 first-round RT-PCR relied on the HTBI primer set. A single record per CDR3 protein comes from TCRdb applying MiXCR to the multiplex PCR reads. The sample consists of 400,000 to 450,000 distinct CDR3 sequences, roughly 14% of them appearing once.

The genes are TRBV2 and TRBJ2-1, with unresolved D. This TCR was sampled from a man between 18 and 35 years old with Graves' ophthalmopathy. Sequencing was performed on blood. CDR3 nucleotide sequence: TGTGCCAGAGGAGAACCGGCCAATGAGCAGTTCTTC. The encoded protein is CARGEPANEQFF.